This T cell receptor beta chain was sequenced during a study of blood T cell repertoires in COVID-19. Germline V CDR1 and CDR2: SGHDN, FVKESK. V trimming: 6 bases; J trimming: 6 bases; junction bases outside the gene matches: 5. The CDR3 has 13 amino acids. This clone was seen a single time. Measured with immunoSEQ multiplex PCR; TCRdb has only the in-frame clones, and not every one. The sample yields about 280,000 clones, around 84% seen once. The chain is built from TRBV14 and TRBJ2-1, with 7 bases that match TRBD2. This clonotype was sampled from a woman aged 50 to 65 who had recovered from COVID-19. Sequenced sample: PBMCs or T cells enriched from blood (not recorded which). Written as DNA, the CDR3 is TGTGCCAGCAGGCTGACTAGCAGCAATGAGCAGTTCTTC. It yields the protein CASRLTSSNEQFF.